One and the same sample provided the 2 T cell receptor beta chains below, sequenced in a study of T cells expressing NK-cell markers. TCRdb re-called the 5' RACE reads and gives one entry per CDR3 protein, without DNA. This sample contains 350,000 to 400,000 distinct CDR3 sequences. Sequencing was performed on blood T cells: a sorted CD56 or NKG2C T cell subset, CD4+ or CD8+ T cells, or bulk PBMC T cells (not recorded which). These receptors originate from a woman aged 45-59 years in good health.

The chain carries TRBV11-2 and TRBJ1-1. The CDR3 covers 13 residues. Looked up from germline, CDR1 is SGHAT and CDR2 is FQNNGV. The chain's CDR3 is CASSLGVLAEAFF.

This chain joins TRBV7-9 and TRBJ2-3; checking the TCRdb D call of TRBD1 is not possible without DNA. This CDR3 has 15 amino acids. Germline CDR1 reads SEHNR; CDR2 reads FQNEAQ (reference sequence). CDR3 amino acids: CASSLSQGTGDTQYF.